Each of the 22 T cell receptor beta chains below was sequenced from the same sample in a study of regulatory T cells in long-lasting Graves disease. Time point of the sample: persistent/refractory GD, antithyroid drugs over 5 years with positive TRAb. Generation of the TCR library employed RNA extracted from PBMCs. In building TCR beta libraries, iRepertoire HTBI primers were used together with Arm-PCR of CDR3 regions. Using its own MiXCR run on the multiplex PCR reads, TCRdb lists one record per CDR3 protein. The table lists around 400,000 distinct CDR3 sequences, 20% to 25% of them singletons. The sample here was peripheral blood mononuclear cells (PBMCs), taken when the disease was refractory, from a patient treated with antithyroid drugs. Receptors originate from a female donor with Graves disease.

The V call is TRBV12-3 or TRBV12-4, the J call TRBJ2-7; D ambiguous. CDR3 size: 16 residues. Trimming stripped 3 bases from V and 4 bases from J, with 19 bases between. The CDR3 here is CASSFARTDRGYEQYF. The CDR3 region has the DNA TGTGCCAGCAGTTTCGCCCGGACGGACCGAGGATACGAGCAGTACTTC.

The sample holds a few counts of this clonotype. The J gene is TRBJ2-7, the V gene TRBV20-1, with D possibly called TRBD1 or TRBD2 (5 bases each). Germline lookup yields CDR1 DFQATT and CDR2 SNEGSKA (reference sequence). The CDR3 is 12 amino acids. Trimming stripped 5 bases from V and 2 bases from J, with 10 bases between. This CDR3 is CSARGGPYEQYF. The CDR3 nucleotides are TGCAGTGCTCGGGGCGGCCCCTACGAGCAGTACTTC.

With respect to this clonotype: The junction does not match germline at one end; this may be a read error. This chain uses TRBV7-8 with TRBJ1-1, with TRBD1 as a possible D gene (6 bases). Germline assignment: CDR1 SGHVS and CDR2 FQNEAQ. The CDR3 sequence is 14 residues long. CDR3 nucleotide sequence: TGTGCCAGCAGCTCCGGGACACTAAACACTGAAGCTTCCTTT. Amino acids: CASSSGTLNTEASF.

This chain's CDR3 is CSVKQGGLTEAFF. In DNA form, the CDR3 reads TGCAGCGTTAAACAGGGAGGGCTCACTGAAGCTTTCTTT. The chain employs TRBV29-1 and TRBJ1-1; D is perhaps TRBD1 (6 bases). CDR1 and CDR2 (germline): SQVTM, ANQGSEA. V lost 5 bases and J 4 bases, leaving 14 bases between the germline ends. The CDR3 has 13 amino acids.

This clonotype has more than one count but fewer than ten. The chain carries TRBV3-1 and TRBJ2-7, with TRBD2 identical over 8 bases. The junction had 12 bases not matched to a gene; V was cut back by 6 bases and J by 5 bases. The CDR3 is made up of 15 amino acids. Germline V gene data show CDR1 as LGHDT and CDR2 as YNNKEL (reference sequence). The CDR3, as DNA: TGTGCCAGCAGAAAAATAGCGGGATCCACAAACGAGCAGTACTTC. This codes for CASRKIAGSTNEQYF.

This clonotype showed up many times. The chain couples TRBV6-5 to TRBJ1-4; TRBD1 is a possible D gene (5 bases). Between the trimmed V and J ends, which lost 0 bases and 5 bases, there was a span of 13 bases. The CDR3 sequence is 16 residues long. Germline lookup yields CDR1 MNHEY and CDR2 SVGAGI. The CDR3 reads CASSYSWGTENEKLFF. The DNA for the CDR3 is TGTGCCAGCAGTTACTCATGGGGCACAGAGAATGAAAAACTGTTTTTT.

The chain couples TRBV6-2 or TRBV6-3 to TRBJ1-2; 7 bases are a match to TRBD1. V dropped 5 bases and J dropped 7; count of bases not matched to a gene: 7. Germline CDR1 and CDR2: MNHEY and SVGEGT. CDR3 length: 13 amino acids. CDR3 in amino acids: CASSETGVSGYTF. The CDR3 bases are TGTGCCAGCAGTGAAACAGGGGTCTCTGGCTACACCTTC.

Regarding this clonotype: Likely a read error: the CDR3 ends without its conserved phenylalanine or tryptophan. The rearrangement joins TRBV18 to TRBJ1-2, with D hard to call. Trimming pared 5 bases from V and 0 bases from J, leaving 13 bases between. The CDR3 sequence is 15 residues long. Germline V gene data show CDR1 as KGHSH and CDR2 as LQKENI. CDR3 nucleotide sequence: TGTGCCAGCTCAACAAGGGAGGGCACTAACTATGGCTACACCATC. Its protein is CASSTREGTNYGYTI.

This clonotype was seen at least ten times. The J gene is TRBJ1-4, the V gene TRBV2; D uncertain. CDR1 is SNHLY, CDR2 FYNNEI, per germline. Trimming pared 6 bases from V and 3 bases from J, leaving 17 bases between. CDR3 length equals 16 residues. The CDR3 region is CASRELGRTPNEKLFF. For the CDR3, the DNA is TGTGCCAGCAGGGAATTGGGGAGGACCCCTAATGAAAAACTGTTTTTT.

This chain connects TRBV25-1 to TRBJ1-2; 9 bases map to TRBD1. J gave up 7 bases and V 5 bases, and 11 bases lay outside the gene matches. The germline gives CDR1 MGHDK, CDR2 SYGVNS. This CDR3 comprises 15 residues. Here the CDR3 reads CASSQKLGDRVGYTF. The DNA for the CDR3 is TGTGCCAGCAGTCAAAAACTCGGGGACAGGGTTGGCTACACCTTC.

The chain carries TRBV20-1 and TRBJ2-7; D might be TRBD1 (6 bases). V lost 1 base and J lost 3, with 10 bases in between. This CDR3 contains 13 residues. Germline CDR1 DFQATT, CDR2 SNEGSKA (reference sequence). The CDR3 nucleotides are TGCAGTGCTAGAGGGACAGAATACTACGAGCAGTACTTC. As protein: CSARGTEYYEQYF.

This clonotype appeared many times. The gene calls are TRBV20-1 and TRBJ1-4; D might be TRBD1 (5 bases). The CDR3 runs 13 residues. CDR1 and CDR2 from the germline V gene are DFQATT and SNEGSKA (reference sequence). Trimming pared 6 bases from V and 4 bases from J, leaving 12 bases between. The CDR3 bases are TGCAGTGCGCTCGAGGGGTATAATGAAAAACTGTTTTTT. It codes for CSALEGYNEKLFF.

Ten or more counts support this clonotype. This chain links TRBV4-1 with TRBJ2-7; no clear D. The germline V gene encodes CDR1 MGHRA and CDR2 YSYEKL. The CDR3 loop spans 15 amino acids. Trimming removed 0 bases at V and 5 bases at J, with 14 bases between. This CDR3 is CASSQEGPSRHEQYF. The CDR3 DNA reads TGCGCCAGCAGCCAAGAAGGGCCTTCGAGGCACGAGCAGTACTTC.

CDR3 nucleotide sequence: TGTGCCCAGAGGCACTGGTACGATGAAAAACTGTTTTTT. This sequence encodes CAQRHWYDEKLFF. The gene calls are TRBV30 and TRBJ1-4, with D uncertain. The V end was cut by 8 bases, the J end by 6 bases, with 16 bases between. Germline CDR1 reads GTSNPN; CDR2 reads SVGIG (reference sequence). The CDR3 is made up of 13 amino acids.

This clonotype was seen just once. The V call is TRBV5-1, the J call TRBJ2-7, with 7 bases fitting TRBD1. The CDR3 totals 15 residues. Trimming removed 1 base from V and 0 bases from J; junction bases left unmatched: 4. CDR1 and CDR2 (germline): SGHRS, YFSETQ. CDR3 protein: CASSLNEGASYEQYF. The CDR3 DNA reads TGCGCCAGCAGCTTGAATGAGGGGGCCTCCTACGAGCAGTACTTC.

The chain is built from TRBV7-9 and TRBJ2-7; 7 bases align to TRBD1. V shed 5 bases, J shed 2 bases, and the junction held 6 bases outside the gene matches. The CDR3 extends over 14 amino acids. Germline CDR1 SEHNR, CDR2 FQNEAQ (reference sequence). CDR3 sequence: CASSAVTGPYEQYF. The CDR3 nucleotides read TGTGCCAGCAGCGCGGTGACAGGGCCCTACGAGCAGTACTTC.

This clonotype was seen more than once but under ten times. The CDR3 here is CASSVRAGSAGVEQFF. In DNA, the CDR3 is TGTGCCAGCAGTGTTAGGGCGGGGTCAGCGGGAGTTGAGCAGTTCTTC. The rearrangement uses TRBV2 and TRBJ2-1, with 8 bases lining up with TRBD2. CDR3 length: 16 residues. Germline loops: CDR1 SNHLY, CDR2 FYNNEI. J lost 9 bases, V lost 4 bases, and 14 bases had no gene match.

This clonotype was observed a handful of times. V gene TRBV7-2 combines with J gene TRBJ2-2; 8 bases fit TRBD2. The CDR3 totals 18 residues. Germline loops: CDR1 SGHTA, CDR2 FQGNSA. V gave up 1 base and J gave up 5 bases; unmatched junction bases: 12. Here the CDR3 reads CASSLEGGGRFDTGELFF. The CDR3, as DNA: TGTGCCAGCAGCTTAGAGGGGGGCGGGAGGTTTGATACCGGGGAGCTGTTTTTT. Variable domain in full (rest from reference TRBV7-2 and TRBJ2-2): GAGVSQSPSNKVTEKGKDVELRCDPISGHTALYWYRQSLGQGLEFLIYFQGNSAPDKSGLPSDRFSAERTGGSVSTLTIQRTQQEDSAVYLCASSLEGGGRFDTGELFFGEGSRLTVL.

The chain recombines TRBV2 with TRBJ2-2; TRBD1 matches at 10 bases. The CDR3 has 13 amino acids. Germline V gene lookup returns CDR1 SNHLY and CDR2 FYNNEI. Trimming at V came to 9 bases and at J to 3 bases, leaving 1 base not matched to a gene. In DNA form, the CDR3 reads TGTGCCAGGGGACAGGGGTACACCGGGGAGCTGTTTTTT. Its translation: CARGQGYTGELFF.

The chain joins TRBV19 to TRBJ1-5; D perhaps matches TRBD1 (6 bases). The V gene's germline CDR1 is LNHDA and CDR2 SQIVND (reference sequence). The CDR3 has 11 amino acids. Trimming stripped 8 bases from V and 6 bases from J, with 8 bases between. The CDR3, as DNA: TGTGCCAGTGGGGGCCTTCAGCCCCAGCATTTT. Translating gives CASGGLQPQHF.

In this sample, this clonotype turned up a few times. CDR3 nucleotide sequence: TGCGCCAGCAGTGGGCAGCCGGACCCCTACGAGCAGTACTTC. Amino acids: CASSGQPDPYEQYF. The chain employs TRBV5-1 and TRBJ2-7; D is uncertain. This CDR3 spans 14 amino acids. Germline lookup yields CDR1 SGHRS and CDR2 YFSETQ. V dropped 5 bases and J dropped 2 bases, with 14 bases sitting between them. The full variable domain, its missing parts supplied by reference TRBV5-1 and TRBJ2-7, is KAGVTQTPRYLIKTRGQQVTLSCSPISGHRSVSWYQQTPGQGLQFLFEYFSETQRNKGNFPGRFSGRQFSNSRSEMNVSTLELGDSALYLCASSGQPDPYEQYFGPGTRLTVT.

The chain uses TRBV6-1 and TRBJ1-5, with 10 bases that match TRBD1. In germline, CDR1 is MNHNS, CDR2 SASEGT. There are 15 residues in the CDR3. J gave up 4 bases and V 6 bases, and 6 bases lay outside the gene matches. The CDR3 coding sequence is TGTGCCAGCAGAGCAGACAGGGGGCTAAATCAGCCCCAGCATTTT. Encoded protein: CASRADRGLNQPQHF.